The rows below give T cell receptor beta chains drawn from one sample of a study of OX40 agonist ivuxolimab in advanced cancers. Method: immunoSEQ multiplex PCR; TCRdb's copy keeps in-frame clones and lacks some. The table lists about 77,000 clones, about nine tenths of them singletons. The sample here was CD4+ or CD8+ T cells sorted from blood, taken in a trial of the OX40 agonist ivuxolimab. The source is an adult with an advanced solid tumor such as melanoma, head and neck, liver or kidney cancer. Each CDR3 is given with its conserved first and last residue. The order of the fields is D gene, V gene, clone size, J gene, CDR3 DNA, CDR3 protein. D genes are given only for firm matches. Only some rows state a clone size, as once, few, many or a class for expanded clones.

-,TRBV20-1,-,TRBJ2-7,TGCAGTGCTAGAGAGGACTACGAGCAGTACTTC,CSAREDYEQYF
-,TRBV4-2,-,TRBJ1-3,TGTGCCAGCAGCTTACTGCAGGCGATCACTGGAAACACCATATATTTT,CASSLLQAITGNTIYF
-,TRBV5-1,-,TRBJ2-7,TGCGCCAGCAGCGTGGAAGGGGGAGTCTACGAGCAGTACTTC,CASSVEGGVYEQYF
TRBD2,TRBV18,-,TRBJ2-3,TGTGCCAGCTCACCACTCCGTTGGGTTAGCGGGGGAACAGATACGCAGTATTTT,CASSPLRWVSGGTDTQYF
-,TRBV11-3,-,TRBJ2-3,TGTGCCAGCAGTTCCGGGACAATCGGAGGAGATACGCAGTATTTT,CASSSGTIGGDTQYF
-,TRBV5-1,-,TRBJ1-2,TGCGCCAGCAGCTTGGGACCCCAGGGCGGTGGCTACACCTTC,CASSLGPQGGGYTF
TRBD2,TRBV6-4,-,TRBJ2-1,TGTGCCAGCAGTGACGGCGGGAGTGAGCAGTTCTTC,CASSDGGSEQFF
-,TRBV9,-,TRBJ1-4,TGTGCCAGCAGCGTAGATGAGGGGTTGTATGAAAAACTGTTTTTT,CASSVDEGLYEKLFF
-,TRBV7-2,-,TRBJ1-5,TGTGCCAGCAGCTTAGGTCCCGACGGTCAGCCCCAGCATTTT,CASSLGPDGQPQHF
-,TRBV7-3,-,TRBJ1-2,TGTGCCAGCAGCTTAAAGCAGGGAAGTGGCTACACCTTC,CASSLKQGSGYTF
TRBD2,TRBV5-1,-,TRBJ2-5,TGCGCCAGCAGCCAGAGTGCGACTAGCGGGGGCATGGAGACCCAGTACTTC,CASSQSATSGGMETQYF
-,TRBV15,-,TRBJ2-7,TGTGCCACCAGCAGGGGGGGGACATTTTACGAGCAGTACTTC,CATSRGGTFYEQYF
-,TRBV6-1,-,TRBJ1-2,TGTGCCAGCAGCCTCTCTCGGGGCTACACCTTC,CASSLSRGYTF
-,TRBV28,-,TRBJ2-7,TGTGCCAGCAGAAATCCATACGAGCAGTACTTC,CASRNPYEQYF
-,TRBV5-6,-,TRBJ2-3,TGTGCCAGCAGCTTTTCCGGGGCGAGGGATACGCAGTATTTT,CASSFSGARDTQYF
-,TRBV28,-,TRBJ1-3,TGTGCCAGCAGCCGACAGGCAGGCTCTGGAAACACCATATATTTT,CASSRQAGSGNTIYF
-,TRBV7-2,-,TRBJ1-5,TGTGCCAGCAGCTCGAACTTTGGGGAGCCCCAGCATTTT,CASSSNFGEPQHF
-,TRBV5-1,-,TRBJ1-3,TGCGCCAGCAGCTTGGAACGTGGAAACACCATATATTTT,CASSLERGNTIYF
-,TRBV11-2,-,TRBJ1-1,TGTGCCAGCAGCTTAGATATAAACACTGAAGCTTTCTTT,CASSLDINTEAFF
TRBD2,TRBV5-4,-,TRBJ2-1,TGTGCCAGCAGCTTGGGGACTAGCGGGAGGGGAAACGCCAATGAGCAGTTCTTC,CASSLGTSGRGNANEQFF
-,TRBV10-3,-,TRBJ1-1,TGTGCCATCAGTGGGGTTTGGGCGAACACTGAAGCTTTCTTT,CAISGVWANTEAFF
-,TRBV7-3,-,TRBJ1-1,TGTGCCAGCAGCTTAAATGGGCCCAGAGAAGCTTTCTTT,CASSLNGPREAFF
TRBD1,TRBV5-4,-,TRBJ2-5,TGTGCCAGCAGCCGTACGGGACAGGGGATCGGAGAGACCCAGTACTTC,CASSRTGQGIGETQYF
TRBD1,TRBV19,once,TRBJ2-7,TGTGCCAGTAGACTAACAGGGGGCTCCTACGAGCAGTACTTC,CASRLTGGSYEQYF
TRBD2,TRBV6-6,-,TRBJ2-1,TGTGCCAGCAGCCCACCCCGAGCGGGAGGGGGCAATGAGCAGTTCTTC,CASSPPRAGGGNEQFF
-,TRBV11-3,-,TRBJ2-1,TGTGCCAGCAGCTTTGGTGGAAATGAGCAGTTCTTC,CASSFGGNEQFF
-,TRBV28,-,TRBJ1-2,TGTGCCAGCAGGCAATCAGACAGATCCTATGGCTACACCTTC,CASRQSDRSYGYTF
TRBD1,TRBV28,-,TRBJ2-3,TGTGCCAGCAGCTCCCCGGGACAGGGGGCAGATACGCAGTATTTT,CASSSPGQGADTQYF